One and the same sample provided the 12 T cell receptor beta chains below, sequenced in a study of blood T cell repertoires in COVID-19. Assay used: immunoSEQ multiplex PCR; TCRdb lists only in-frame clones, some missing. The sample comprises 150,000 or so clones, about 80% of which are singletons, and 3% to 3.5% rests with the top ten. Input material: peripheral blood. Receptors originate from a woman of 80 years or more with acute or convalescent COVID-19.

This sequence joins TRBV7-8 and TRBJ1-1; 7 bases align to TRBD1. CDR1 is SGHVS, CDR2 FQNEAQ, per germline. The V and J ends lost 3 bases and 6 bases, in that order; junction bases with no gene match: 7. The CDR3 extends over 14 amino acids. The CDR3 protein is CASSLLDRVSEAFF. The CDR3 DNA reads TGTGCCAGCAGCTTGTTAGACAGGGTATCTGAAGCTTTCTTT.

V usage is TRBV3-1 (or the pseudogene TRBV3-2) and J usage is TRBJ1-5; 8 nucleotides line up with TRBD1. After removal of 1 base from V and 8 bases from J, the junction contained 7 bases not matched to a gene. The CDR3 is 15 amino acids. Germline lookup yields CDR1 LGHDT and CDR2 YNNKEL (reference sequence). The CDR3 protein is CASSQVAGGGEPQHF. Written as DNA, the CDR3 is TGTGCCAGCAGCCAAGTGGCAGGGGGCGGGGAGCCCCAGCATTTT.

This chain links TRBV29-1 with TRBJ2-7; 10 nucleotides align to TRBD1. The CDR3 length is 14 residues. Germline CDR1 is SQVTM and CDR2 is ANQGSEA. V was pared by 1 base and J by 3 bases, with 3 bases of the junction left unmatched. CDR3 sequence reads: CSVEGGQGVYEQYF. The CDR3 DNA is TGCAGCGTTGAAGGAGGACAGGGGGTCTACGAGCAGTACTTC.

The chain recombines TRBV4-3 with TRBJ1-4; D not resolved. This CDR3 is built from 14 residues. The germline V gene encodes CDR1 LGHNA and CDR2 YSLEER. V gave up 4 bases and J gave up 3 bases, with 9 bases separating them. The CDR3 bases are TGCGCCAGCAGCCGAGGGTTAGCTAATGAAAAACTGTTTTTT. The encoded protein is CASSRGLANEKLFF.

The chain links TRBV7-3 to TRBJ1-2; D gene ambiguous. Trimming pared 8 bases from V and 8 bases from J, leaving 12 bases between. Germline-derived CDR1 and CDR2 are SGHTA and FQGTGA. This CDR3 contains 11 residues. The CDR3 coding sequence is TGTGCCAGCGGCGGGTTGCGGGGCTACACCTTC. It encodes CASGGLRGYTF.

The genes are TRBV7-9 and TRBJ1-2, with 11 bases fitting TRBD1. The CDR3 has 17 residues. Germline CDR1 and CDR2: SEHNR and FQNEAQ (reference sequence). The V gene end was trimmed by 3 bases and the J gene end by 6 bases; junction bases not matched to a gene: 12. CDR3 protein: CASSFAGTGGLFHGYTF. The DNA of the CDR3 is TGTGCCAGCAGCTTCGCCGGGACAGGGGGTTTGTTCCATGGCTACACCTTC. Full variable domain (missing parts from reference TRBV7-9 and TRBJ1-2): DTGVSQNPRHKITKRGQNVTFRCDPISEHNRLYWYRQTLGQGPEFLTYFQNEAQLEKSRLLSDRFSAERPKGSFSTLEIQRTEQGDSAMYLCASSFAGTGGLFHGYTFGSGTRLTVV.

The CDR3 loop reads CATSTRGTSGRSSYNEQFF. The CDR3, as DNA: TGTGCCACCAGCACCAGGGGGACTAGCGGGAGGAGCTCCTACAATGAGCAGTTCTTC. The V call is TRBV15, the J call TRBJ2-1; TRBD2 matches 15 bases. V gave up 4 bases and J gave up 0 bases; unmatched junction bases: 7. Germline V gives CDR1 LNHNV, CDR2 YYDKDF (reference sequence). This CDR3 spans 19 amino acids.

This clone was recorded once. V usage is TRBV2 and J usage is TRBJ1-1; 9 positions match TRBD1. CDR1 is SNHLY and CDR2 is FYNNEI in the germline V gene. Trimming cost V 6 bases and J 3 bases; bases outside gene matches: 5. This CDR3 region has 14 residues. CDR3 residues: CASSADRGYTEAFF. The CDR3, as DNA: TGTGCCAGCAGCGCGGACAGGGGTTACACTGAAGCTTTCTTT.

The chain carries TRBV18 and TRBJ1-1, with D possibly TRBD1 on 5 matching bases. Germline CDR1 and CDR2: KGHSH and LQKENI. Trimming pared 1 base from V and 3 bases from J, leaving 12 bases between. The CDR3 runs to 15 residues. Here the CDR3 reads CASSPLGTLDTEAFF. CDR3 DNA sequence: TGTGCCAGCTCACCACTAGGGACTCTGGACACTGAAGCTTTCTTT.

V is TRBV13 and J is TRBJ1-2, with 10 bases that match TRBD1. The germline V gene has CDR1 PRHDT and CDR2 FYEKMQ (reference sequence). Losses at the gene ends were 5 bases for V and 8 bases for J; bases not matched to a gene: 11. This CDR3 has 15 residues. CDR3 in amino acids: CASSPGTGALYGYTF. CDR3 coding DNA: TGTGCCAGCAGCCCCGGGACAGGGGCTTTGTACGGCTACACCTTC.

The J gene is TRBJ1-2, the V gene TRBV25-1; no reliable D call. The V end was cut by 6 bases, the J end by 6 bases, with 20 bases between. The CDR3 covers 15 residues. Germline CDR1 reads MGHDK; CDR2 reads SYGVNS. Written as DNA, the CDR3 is TGTGCCAGCAGCACTGTAGCCTCGGGGATCGATGGCTACACCTTC. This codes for CASSTVASGIDGYTF.

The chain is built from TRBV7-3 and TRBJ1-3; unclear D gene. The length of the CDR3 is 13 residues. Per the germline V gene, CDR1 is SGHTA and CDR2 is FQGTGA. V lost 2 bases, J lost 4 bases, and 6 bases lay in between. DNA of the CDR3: TGTGCCAGCAGCTTAGAGGCCGGAAACACCATATATTTT. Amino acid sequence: CASSLEAGNTIYF.